This T cell receptor beta chain derives from a study of T cell repertoires in cytomegalovirus infection. On the study more broadly: Public TCR beta signatures were indicative of both CMV infection and a matching HLA type.

This clonotype was counted many times. Its antigen is undetermined. TCRdb fed the reads into MiXCR, producing one record per CDR3 protein. The table records roughly 100,000 distinct CDR3 sequences, under 55% of them present only once. The material was CD8+ T cells from cultured PBMCs, obtained from culture after CMV antigen stimulation. The sequence came from a human donor in good health (CMV status not recorded). Some clones in this sample may be carry-over from other donors' samples.

The chain's CDR3 is CASSYSSLAGSEQYF. In nucleotides, the CDR3 is TGTGCCAGCAGTTACTCTTCCCTAGCGGGGAGCGAGCAGTACTTC. This chain connects TRBV6-6 to TRBJ2-7; 9 bases are shared with TRBD2. This CDR3 spans 15 amino acids. Unmatched junction bases numbered 6, after V lost 0 bases and J lost 6 bases. Germline CDR1 and CDR2: MNHNY and SVGAGI (reference sequence).